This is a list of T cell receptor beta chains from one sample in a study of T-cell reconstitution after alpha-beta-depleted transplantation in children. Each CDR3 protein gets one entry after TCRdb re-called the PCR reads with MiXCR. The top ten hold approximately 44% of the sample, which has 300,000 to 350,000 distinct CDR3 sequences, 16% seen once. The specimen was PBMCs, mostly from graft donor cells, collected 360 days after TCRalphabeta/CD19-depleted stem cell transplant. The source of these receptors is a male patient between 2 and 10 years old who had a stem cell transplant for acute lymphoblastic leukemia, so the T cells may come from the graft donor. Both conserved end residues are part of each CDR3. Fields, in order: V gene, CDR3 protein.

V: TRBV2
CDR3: CASSEAWEETQYF

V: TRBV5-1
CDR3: CASSLAPGRTDTQYF

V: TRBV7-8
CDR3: CASSLVGGAGEGEQFF

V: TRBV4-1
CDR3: CASSRGRTMYEQYF

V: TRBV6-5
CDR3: CASSYTGWGGNQPQHF

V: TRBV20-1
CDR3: CSARKAGAETQYF

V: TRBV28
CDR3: CASSLEGLAVIEQFF

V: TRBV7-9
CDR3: CASSLALSSYNEQFF

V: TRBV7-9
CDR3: CASSLESREQYF

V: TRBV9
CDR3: CASSASRLADGELFF

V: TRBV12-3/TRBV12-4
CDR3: CASSTGRLNYGYTF

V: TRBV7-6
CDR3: CASSLGVDRGQVTGELFF

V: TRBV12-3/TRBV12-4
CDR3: CASSRQGLGEKLFF

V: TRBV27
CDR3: CASSRPGRETQYF

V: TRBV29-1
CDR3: CSVEDWGTGLPFSAATSTDTQYF

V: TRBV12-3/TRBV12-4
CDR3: CASRGTGQGQETQYF

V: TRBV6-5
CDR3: CASSYSTSGPYNEQFF

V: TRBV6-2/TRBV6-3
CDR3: CASSYRDRENYGYTF

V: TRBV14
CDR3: CASSASGRADTQYF

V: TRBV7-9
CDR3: CASSLVLGPGNTIYF

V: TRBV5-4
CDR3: CASSLEQRTGGETQYF

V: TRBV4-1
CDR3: CASSQALAPQETQYF

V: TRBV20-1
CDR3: CSALAGAETQYF

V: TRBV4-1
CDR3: CASSQQQGGNQPQHF

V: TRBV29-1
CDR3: CSVRRSGAETQYF

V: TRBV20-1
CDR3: CSAYGQGNEQFF

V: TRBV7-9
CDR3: CASGHHGAEQYF

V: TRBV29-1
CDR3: CSVGGGPRSTGELFF

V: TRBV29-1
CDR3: CSVDPLAGVRETQYF

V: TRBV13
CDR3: CASSWLTSGYQETQYF

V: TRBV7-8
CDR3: CASSTRTDTGELFF

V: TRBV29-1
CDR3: CSVEVKPPGDTQYF

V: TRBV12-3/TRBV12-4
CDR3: CASRRGPNQETQYF

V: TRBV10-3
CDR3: CAISESPPPAGELFF

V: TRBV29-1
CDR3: CSVEDWDREGTDTQYF

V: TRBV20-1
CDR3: CSATDSSGNTIYF

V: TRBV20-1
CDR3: CSAPHGYRAYEQYF